The TCR beta chain under discussion was sequenced for a study of T cell responses to AZD1222 COVID-19 vaccine. Measured with immunoSEQ multiplex PCR; TCRdb has only the in-frame clones, and not every one. The sample yields some 120,000 clones, about nine tenths seen once. This CDR3 is 14 amino acids long. Per the germline V gene, CDR1 is GTSNPN and CDR2 is SVGIG (reference sequence). V dropped 0 bases and J dropped 4; count of bases not matched to a gene: 5. About this clone: Its matching antigen is unknown.

Study-level results: Clonal diversity was possibly underestimated, and the donors were mostly white British, with more females. At 160-218 and 743-854, vaccine-associated CD4 TCRs were dominant, and they spanned spike.

The chain employs TRBV30 and TRBJ2-7, with 8 nucleotides matching TRBD2. This sequence was found in an adult in good health. The material was peripheral blood, obtained on day 0 of AZD1222 vaccination. Here the CDR3 reads CAWSVNGGGYEQYF. The DNA of the CDR3 is TGTGCCTGGAGTGTAAACGGGGGGGGTTACGAGCAGTACTTC. Full variable domain (rest looked up from reference TRBV30 and TRBJ2-7): SQTIHQWPATLVQPVGSPLSLECTVEGTSNPNLYWYRQAAGRGLQLLFYSVGIGQISSEVPQNLSASRPQDRQFILSSKKLLLSDSGFYLCAWSVNGGGYEQYFGPGTRLTVT.